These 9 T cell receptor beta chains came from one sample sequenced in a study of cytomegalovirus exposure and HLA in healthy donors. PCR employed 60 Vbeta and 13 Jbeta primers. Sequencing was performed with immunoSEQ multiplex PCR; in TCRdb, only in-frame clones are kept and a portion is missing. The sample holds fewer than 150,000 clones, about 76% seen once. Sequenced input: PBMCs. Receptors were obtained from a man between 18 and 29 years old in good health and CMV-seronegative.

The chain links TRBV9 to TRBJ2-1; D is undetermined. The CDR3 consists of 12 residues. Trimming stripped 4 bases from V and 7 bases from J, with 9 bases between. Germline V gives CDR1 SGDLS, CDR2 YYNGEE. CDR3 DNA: TGTGCCAGCAGCACCCTCGGGAATGAGCAGTTCTTC. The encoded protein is CASSTLGNEQFF.

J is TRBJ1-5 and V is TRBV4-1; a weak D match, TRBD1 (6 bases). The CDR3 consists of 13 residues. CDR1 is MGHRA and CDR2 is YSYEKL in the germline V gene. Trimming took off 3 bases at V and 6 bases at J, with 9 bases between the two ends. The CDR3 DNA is TGCGCCAGCAGCCATCAGGACAGTCAGCCCCAGCATTTT. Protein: CASSHQDSQPQHF.

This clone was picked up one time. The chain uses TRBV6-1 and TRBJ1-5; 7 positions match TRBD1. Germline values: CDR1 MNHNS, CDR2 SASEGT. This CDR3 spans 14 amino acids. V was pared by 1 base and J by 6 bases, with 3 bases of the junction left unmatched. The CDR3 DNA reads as TGTGCCAGCAGTGAAGGAGGGGGCAGTCAGCCCCAGCATTTT. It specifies CASSEGGGSQPQHF.

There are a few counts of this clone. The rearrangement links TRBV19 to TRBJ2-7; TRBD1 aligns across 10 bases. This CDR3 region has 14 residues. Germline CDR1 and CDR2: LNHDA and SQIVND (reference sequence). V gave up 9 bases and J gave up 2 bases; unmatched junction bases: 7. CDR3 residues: CASRPGQGTYEQYF. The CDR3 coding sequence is TGTGCCAGCAGACCGGGACAGGGGACCTACGAGCAGTACTTC.

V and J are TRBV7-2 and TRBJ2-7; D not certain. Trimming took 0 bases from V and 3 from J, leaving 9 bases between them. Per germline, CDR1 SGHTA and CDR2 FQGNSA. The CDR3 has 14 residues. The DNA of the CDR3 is TGTGCCAGCAGCTTAGCGTACACCAACTACGAGCAGTACTTC. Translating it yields CASSLAYTNYEQYF.

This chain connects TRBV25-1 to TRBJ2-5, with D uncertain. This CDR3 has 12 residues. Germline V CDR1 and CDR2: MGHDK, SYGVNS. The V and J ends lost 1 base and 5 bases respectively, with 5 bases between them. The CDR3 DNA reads TGTGCCAGCAGTGAATTCGGGGAGACCCAGTACTTC. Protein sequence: CASSEFGETQYF.

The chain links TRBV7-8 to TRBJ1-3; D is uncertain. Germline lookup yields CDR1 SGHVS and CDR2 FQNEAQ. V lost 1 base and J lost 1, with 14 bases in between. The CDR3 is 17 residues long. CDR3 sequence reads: CASSLGLTTLSGNTIYF. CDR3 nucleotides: TGTGCCAGCAGCTTAGGCCTGACTACCCTTTCTGGAAACACCATATATTTT.

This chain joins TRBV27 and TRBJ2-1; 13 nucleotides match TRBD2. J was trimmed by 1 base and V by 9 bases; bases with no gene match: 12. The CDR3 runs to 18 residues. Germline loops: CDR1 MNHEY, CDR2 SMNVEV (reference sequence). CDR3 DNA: TGTGCCAGTAATCGACTAGCGGGAGGCTGGGATTCCTACAATGAGCAGTTCTTC. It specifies CASNRLAGGWDSYNEQFF.

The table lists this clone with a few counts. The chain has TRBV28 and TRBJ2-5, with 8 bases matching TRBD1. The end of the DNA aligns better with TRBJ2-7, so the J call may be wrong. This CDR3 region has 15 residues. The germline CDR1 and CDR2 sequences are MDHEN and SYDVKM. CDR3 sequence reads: CASSSSGGAWDEQYF. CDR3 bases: TGTGCCAGCAGTTCTTCAGGGGGCGCGTGGGACGAGCAGTACTTC.